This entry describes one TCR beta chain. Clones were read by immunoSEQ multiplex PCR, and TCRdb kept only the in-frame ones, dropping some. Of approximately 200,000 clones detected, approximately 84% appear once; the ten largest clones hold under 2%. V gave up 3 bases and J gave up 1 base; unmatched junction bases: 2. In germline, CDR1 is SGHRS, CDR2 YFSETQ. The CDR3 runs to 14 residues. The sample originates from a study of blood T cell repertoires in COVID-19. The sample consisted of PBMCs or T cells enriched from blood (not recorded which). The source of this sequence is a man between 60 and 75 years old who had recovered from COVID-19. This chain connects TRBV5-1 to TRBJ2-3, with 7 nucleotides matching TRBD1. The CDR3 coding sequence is TGCGCCAGCAGCTCTGGACAGGGCACAGATACGCAGTATTTT. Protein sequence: CASSSGQGTDTQYF.